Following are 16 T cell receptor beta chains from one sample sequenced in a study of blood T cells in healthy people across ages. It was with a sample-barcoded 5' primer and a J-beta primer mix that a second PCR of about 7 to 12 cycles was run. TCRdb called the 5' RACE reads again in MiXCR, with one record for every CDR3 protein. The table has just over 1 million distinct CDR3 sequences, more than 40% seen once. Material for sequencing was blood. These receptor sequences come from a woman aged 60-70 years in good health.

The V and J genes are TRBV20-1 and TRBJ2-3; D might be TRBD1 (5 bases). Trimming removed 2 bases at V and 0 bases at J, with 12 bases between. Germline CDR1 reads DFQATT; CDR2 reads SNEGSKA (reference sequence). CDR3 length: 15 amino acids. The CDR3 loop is CSARRGEASTDTQYF. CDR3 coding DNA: TGCAGTGCTAGAAGGGGTGAAGCTAGCACAGATACGCAGTATTTT.

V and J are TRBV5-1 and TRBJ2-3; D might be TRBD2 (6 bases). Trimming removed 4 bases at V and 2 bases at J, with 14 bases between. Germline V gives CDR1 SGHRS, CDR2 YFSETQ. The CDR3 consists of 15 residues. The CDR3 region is CASSMGGDITDTQYF. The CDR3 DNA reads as TGCGCCAGCAGCATGGGAGGAGATATCACAGATACGCAGTATTTT.

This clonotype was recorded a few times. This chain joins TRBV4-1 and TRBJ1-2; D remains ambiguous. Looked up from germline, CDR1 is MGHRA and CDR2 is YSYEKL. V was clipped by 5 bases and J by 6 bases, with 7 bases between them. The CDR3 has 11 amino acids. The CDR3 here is CASSNGDGYTF. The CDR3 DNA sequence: TGCGCCAGCAGCAACGGGGATGGCTACACCTTC.

This chain's CDR3 is CSAPERSYNSPLHF. The CDR3 nucleotides are TGCAGTGCTCCCGAGAGGTCCTATAATTCACCCCTCCACTTT. The J gene is TRBJ1-6, the V gene TRBV20-1; D not resolved. CDR3 length: 14 residues. Trimming pared 5 bases from V and 1 base from J, leaving 9 bases between. Germline values: CDR1 DFQATT, CDR2 SNEGSKA (reference sequence).

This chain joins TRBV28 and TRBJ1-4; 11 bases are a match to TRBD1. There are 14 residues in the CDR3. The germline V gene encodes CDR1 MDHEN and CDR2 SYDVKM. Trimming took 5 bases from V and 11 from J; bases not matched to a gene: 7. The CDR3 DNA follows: TGTGCCAGCAGTAGCCCCGGGACAGGGGGGAAACTGTTTTTT. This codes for CASSSPGTGGKLFF.

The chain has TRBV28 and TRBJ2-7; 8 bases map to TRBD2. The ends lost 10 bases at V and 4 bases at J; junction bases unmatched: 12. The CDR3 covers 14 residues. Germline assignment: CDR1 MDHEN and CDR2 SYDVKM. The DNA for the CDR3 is TGTGCCACCACGTCACTAGCGGAGGGATACGAGCAGTACTTC. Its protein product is CATTSLAEGYEQYF.

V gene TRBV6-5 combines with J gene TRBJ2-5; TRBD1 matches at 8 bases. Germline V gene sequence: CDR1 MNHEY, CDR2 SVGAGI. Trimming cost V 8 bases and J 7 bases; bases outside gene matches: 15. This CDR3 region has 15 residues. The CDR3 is CASRSAGGGLGTQYF. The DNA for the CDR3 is TGTGCCAGCCGAAGCGCAGGGGGCGGATTAGGGACCCAGTACTTC.

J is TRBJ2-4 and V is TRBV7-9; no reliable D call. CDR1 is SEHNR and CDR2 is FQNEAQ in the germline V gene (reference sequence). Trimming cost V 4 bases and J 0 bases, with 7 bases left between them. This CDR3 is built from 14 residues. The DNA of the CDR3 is TGTGCCAGCAGCTCCGCCATAGCCAAAAACATTCAGTACTTC. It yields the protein CASSSAIAKNIQYF.

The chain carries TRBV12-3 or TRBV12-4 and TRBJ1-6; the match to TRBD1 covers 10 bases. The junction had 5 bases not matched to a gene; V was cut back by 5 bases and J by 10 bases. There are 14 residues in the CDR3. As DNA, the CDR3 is TGTGCCAGCAGTGCCGGGACAGGGGCGTCACCCCTCCACTTT. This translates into CASSAGTGASPLHF.

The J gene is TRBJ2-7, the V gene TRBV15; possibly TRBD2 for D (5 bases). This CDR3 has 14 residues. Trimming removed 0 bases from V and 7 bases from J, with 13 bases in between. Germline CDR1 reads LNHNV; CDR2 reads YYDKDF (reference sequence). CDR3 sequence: CATSRDLTSGEQYF. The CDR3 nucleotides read TGTGCCACCAGCAGAGATCTAACGTCGGGGGAGCAGTACTTC.

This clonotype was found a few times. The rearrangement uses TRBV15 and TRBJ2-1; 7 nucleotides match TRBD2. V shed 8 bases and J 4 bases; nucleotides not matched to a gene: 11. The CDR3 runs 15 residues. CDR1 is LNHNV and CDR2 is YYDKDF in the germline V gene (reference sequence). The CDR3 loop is CATLPSGGRYNEQFF. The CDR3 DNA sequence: TGTGCCACCCTCCCGTCGGGAGGTCGATACAATGAGCAGTTCTTC.

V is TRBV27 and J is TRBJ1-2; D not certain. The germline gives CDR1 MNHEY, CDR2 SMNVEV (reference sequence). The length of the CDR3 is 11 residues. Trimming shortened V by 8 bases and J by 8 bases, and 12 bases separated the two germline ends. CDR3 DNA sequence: TGTGCCAGCGGCCCAGCTGGGGGCTACACCTTC. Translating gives CASGPAGGYTF.

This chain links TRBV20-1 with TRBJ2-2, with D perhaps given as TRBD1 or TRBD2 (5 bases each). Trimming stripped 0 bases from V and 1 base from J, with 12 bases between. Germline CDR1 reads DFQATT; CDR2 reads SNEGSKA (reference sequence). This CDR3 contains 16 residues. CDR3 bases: TGCAGTGCTAGAGAGCCGGGACCGAGGAACACCGGGGAGCTGTTTTTT. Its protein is CSAREPGPRNTGELFF.

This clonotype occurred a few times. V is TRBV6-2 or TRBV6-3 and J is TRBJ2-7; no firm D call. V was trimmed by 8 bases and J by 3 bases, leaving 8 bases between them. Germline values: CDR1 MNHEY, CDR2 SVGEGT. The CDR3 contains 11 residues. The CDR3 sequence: CASYGYYEQYF. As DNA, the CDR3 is TGTGCCAGCTATGGCTACTACGAGCAGTACTTC.

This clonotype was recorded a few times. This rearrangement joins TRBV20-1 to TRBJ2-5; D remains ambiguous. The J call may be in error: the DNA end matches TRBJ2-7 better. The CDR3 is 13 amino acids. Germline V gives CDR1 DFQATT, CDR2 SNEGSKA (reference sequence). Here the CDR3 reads CSASSGTGYEQYF. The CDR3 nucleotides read TGCAGTGCTAGTTCCGGAACTGGCTACGAGCAGTACTTC.

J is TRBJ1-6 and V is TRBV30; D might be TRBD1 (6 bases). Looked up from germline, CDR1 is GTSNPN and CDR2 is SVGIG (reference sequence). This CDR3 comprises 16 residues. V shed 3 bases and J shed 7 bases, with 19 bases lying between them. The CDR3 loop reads CAWSQLQGFGNSPLHF. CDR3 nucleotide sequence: TGTGCCTGGAGCCAACTCCAGGGGTTCGGCAATTCACCCCTCCACTTT.